These 17 T cell receptor beta chains were all obtained from the same sample, sequenced in a study of radiotherapy plus CTLA-4 blockade in lung cancer (dated by TCRdb to 2017 to 2018). Receptor libraries were prepared by the immunoSEQ multiplex PCR assay. Sourced from immuneACCESS, this table was stored by TCRdb with only in-frame sequences that have V and J called. A share of the clones is absent; for the studies checked, an unresolved V gene accounts for under half, and the remainder has no known explanation. The sample table lists roughly 90,000 clones, about four fifths of them with a count of one. Of the sample, approximately 3.8% is held by the ten largest clones. The source was peripheral blood, collected from a patient treated with radiotherapy plus ipilimumab. The receptors shown here come from a human donor with non-small cell lung cancer who had a partial response to radiotherapy plus ipilimumab. Some clones in this sample may be carry-over from other donors' samples.

The V gene is TRBV7-3, the J gene TRBJ2-3, with TRBD2 as a possible D gene (5 bases). The germline V gene has CDR1 SGHTA and CDR2 FQGTGA. Trimming pared 4 bases from V and 0 bases from J, leaving 14 bases between. The length of the CDR3 is 16 residues. The CDR3 spells CASSSLGGPSTDTQYF. The CDR3 DNA follows: TGTGCCAGCAGCTCACTAGGAGGTCCTAGCACAGATACGCAGTATTTT.

CDR3 coding DNA: TGTGCCAGCAGCGTAGTAGACAGGGGGGCCTCCTACAATGAGCAGTTCTTC. This sequence encodes CASSVVDRGASYNEQFF. The chain recombines TRBV9 with TRBJ2-1; 9 nucleotides match TRBD1. J gave up 0 bases and V 0 bases, and 4 bases lay outside the gene matches. The germline V gene encodes CDR1 SGDLS and CDR2 YYNGEE. The CDR3 runs 17 residues.

The genes are TRBV6-5 and TRBJ2-7; no reliable D call. V was pared by 3 bases and J by 3 bases, with 15 bases between. Per the germline V gene, CDR1 is MNHEY and CDR2 is SVGAGI. The CDR3 loop spans 15 amino acids. DNA of the CDR3: TGTGCCAGCAGTTATTCGGGTAATCGAAACTACGAGCAGTACTTC. Protein sequence: CASSYSGNRNYEQYF.

This clone was counted a few times. The V call is TRBV10-3, the J call TRBJ2-7; tentatively, D is TRBD2 (6 bases). The CDR3 is 14 amino acids. Between the trimmed V and J ends, which lost 5 bases and 5 bases, there was a span of 16 bases. Germline V gene data show CDR1 as ENHRY and CDR2 as SYGVKD. CDR3 sequence: CAISPHLGGDEQYF. The CDR3 DNA follows: TGTGCCATCAGTCCTCACCTCGGAGGGGACGAGCAGTACTTC.

This rearrangement joins TRBV7-9 to TRBJ2-7; 14 bases map to TRBD2. The CDR3 is made up of 15 amino acids. V trimming: 4 bases; J trimming: 7 bases; junction bases outside the gene matches: 6. CDR1 is SEHNR and CDR2 is FQNEAQ in the germline V gene (reference sequence). The CDR3 nucleotides read TGTGCCAGCAGCTCCACGGGGACTAGCGGGGGAGAGCAGTACTTC. This translates into CASSSTGTSGGEQYF.

This chain uses TRBV6-6 with TRBJ2-5, with TRBD2 matching 7 bases. The J segment lost 4 bases and the V segment lost 8 bases, leaving 7 bases of the junction unmatched. The V gene's germline CDR1 is MNHNY and CDR2 SVGAGI (reference sequence). The CDR3 is 13 amino acids. CDR3 coding DNA: TGTGCCAGCGTCAGACTAGCAACAGAGACCCAGTACTTC. Protein sequence: CASVRLATETQYF.

This clone was detected a few times. The rearrangement joins TRBV18 to TRBJ1-1; weak D call: TRBD1 (5 bases). V gave up 3 bases and J gave up 5 bases, with 10 bases separating them. Germline loops: CDR1 KGHSH, CDR2 LQKENI. The CDR3 contains 13 residues. DNA for the CDR3: TGTGCCAGCTCACCTTTGACAGAGACTGAAGCTTTCTTT. Residues: CASSPLTETEAFF.

The chain employs TRBV27 and TRBJ2-7; D gene unclear. Germline CDR1 MNHEY, CDR2 SMNVEV (reference sequence). V lost 3 bases, J lost 2 bases, and 17 bases lay in between. This CDR3 comprises 16 residues. For the CDR3, the DNA is TGTGCCAGCAGTTTCGAACGAGAAAACCCAACCTACGAGCAGTACTTC. It codes for CASSFERENPTYEQYF.

The chain recombines TRBV11-3 with TRBJ2-1; no clear D gene. V lost 0 bases and J lost 1, with 7 bases in between. CDR1 and CDR2 (germline): SGHNT, YENEEA. The CDR3 length is 15 residues. CDR3 sequence (DNA): TGTGCCAGCAGCTTAGAGTCGGTTTCCTACAATGAGCAGTTCTTC. Its protein is CASSLESVSYNEQFF.

The rearrangement uses TRBV5-4 and TRBJ1-2; 10 nucleotides agree with TRBD1. V shed 3 bases, J shed 6 bases, and the junction held 5 bases outside the gene matches. The germline gives CDR1 SGHNT, CDR2 YYREEE (reference sequence). The CDR3 totals 14 residues. The CDR3 DNA follows: TGTGCCAGCAGCTCCCGGGACAGGGGTGATGGCTACACCTTC. Translation gives CASSSRDRGDGYTF.

This clone was seen only a few times. The chain links TRBV19 to TRBJ1-4, with D hard to call. CDR1 LNHDA and CDR2 SQIVND come from the germline V gene (reference sequence). Trimming stripped 6 bases from V and 7 bases from J, with 9 bases between. The CDR3 loop spans 12 amino acids. The CDR3 sequence is CASRRTGEKLFF. The DNA of the CDR3 is TGTGCCAGTAGGAGAACGGGTGAAAAACTGTTTTTT.

The V and J genes are TRBV19 and TRBJ2-5; D gene uncertain. Germline V gives CDR1 LNHDA, CDR2 SQIVND (reference sequence). The CDR3 extends over 15 amino acids. V lost 3 bases and J lost 1, with 12 bases in between. The CDR3 sequence: CASSMSGRSQETQYF. DNA for the CDR3: TGTGCCAGTAGTATGTCGGGTCGGTCCCAAGAGACCCAGTACTTC.

As DNA, the CDR3 is TGTGCCAGCAGCGGGTTAATGAGGGATACGCAGTATTTT. Its protein product is CASSGLMRDTQYF. The V and J genes are TRBV9 and TRBJ2-3; D is uncertain. The V end lost 3 bases, the J end lost 6 bases, and 11 bases lay between the germline ends. The CDR3 has 13 amino acids. Germline-derived CDR1 and CDR2 are SGDLS and YYNGEE.

V and J are TRBV5-1 and TRBJ1-1; TRBD1 might be the D (6 bases). Trimming removed 5 bases at V and 1 base at J, with 15 bases between. This CDR3 is 15 amino acids long. CDR1 and CDR2 (germline): SGHRS, YFSETQ. For the CDR3, the DNA is TGCGCCAGCAGTTTTGGTTGGGGACAGAACACTGAAGCTTTCTTT. This sequence encodes CASSFGWGQNTEAFF.

This clone has only a few counts. The chain recombines TRBV6-4 with TRBJ1-1; 9 bases map to TRBD1. The V segment lost 6 bases and the J segment 2 bases; nucleotides outside the gene matches: 4. The CDR3 consists of 14 residues. Looked up from germline, CDR1 is MRHNA and CDR2 is SNTAGT. CDR3 bases: TGTGCCAGCAGATTTACAGGGGGCAACACTGAAGCTTTCTTT. As protein: CASRFTGGNTEAFF.

V usage is TRBV6-5 and J usage is TRBJ1-3; D possibly corresponds to TRBD1 (6 bases). Germline CDR1 reads MNHEY; CDR2 reads SVGAGI. This CDR3 comprises 13 residues. The V gene lost 4 bases and the J gene lost 4 bases, with 8 bases spanning the gap. The CDR3 is CASSLGAGNTIYF. The DNA of the CDR3 is TGTGCCAGCAGTTTGGGGGCAGGAAACACCATATATTTT.

The sample holds one count of this clone. V usage is TRBV7-9 and J usage is TRBJ2-7; TRBD1 matches at 10 bases. The CDR3 loop spans 17 amino acids. V shed 1 base, J shed 5 bases, and the junction held 11 bases outside the gene matches. Per the germline V gene, CDR1 is SEHNR and CDR2 is FQNEAQ (reference sequence). Here the CDR3 DNA reads TGTGCCAGCAGCTTAGAGAGGGGATGGGACAGGGGAGACGAGCAGTACTTC. Its protein is CASSLERGWDRGDEQYF.